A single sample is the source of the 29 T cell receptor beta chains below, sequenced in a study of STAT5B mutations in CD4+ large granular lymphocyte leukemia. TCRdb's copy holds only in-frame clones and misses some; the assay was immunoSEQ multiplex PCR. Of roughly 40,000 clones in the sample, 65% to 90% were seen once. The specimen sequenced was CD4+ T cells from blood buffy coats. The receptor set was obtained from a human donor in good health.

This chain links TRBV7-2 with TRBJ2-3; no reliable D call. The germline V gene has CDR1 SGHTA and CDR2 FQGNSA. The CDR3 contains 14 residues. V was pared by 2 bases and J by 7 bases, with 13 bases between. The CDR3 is CASSLSTALHTQYF. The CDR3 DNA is TGTGCCAGCAGCTTAAGTACAGCCCTTCATACGCAGTATTTT.

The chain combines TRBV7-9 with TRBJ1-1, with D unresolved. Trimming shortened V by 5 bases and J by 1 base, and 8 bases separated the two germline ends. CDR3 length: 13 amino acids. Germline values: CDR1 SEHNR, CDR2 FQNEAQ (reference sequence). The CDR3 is CASSRGQNTEAFF. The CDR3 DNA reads TGTGCCAGCAGCAGAGGGCAGAACACTGAAGCTTTCTTT.

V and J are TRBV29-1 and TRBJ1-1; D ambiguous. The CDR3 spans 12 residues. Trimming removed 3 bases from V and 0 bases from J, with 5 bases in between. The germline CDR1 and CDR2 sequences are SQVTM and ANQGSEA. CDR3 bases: TGCAGCGTTGACCTTATGAACACTGAAGCTTTCTTT. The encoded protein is CSVDLMNTEAFF.

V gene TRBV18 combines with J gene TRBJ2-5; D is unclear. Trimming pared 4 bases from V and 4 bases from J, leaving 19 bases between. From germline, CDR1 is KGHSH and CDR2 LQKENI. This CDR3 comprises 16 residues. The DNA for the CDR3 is TGTGCCAGCTCACTAAGCTCTATTCTGAAGGGAGAGACCCAGTACTTC. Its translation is CASSLSSILKGETQYF.

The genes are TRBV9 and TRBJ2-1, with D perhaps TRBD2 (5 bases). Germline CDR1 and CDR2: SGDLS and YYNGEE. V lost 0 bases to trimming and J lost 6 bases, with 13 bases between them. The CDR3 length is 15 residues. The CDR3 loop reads CASSVVGAQFNEQFF. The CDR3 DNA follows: TGTGCCAGCAGCGTAGTGGGAGCGCAGTTCAATGAGCAGTTCTTC.

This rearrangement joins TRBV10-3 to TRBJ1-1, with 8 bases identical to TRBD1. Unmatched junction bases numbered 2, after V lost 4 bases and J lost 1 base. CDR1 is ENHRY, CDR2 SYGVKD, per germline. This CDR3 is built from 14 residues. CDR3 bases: TGTGCCATCAGTGTCGACAGGGGGAACACTGAAGCTTTCTTT. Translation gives CAISVDRGNTEAFF.

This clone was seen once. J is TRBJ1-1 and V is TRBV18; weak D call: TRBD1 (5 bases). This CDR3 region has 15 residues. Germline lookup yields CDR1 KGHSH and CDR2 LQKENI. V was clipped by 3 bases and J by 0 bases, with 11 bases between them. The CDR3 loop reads CASSPTGTLNTEAFF. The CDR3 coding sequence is TGTGCCAGCTCACCGACGGGGACTCTGAACACTGAAGCTTTCTTT.

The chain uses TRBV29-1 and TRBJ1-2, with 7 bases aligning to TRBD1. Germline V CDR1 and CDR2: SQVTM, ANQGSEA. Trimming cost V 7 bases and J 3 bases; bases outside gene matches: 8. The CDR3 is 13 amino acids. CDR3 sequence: CSAKPTGYYGYTF. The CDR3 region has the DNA TGCAGCGCAAAGCCGACAGGGTACTATGGCTACACCTTC.

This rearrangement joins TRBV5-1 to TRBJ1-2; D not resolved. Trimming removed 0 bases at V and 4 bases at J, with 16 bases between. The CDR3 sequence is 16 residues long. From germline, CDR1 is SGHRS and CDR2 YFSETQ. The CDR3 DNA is TGCGCCAGCAGCTTGGGTACGAGCTCAGTGACCTATGGCTACACCTTC. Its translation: CASSLGTSSVTYGYTF.

CDR3 in amino acids: CASTPGSTGGETQYF. The CDR3 region has the DNA TGCGCCAGCACCCCTGGCAGTACCGGCGGGGAGACCCAGTACTTC. This chain uses TRBV5-1 with TRBJ2-5; a possible D gene is TRBD2 (5 bases). The V end was cut by 6 bases, the J end by 5 bases, with 20 bases between. CDR3 length equals 15 residues. In germline, CDR1 is SGHRS, CDR2 YFSETQ.

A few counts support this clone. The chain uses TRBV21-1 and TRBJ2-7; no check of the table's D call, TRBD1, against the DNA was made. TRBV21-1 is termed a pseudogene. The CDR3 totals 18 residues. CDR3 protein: CAPQSRDSSSIRSYEQYF. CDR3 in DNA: TGTGCCCCCCAGTCCAGGGACAGCTCCTCAATTCGAAGCTACGAGCAGTACTTC.

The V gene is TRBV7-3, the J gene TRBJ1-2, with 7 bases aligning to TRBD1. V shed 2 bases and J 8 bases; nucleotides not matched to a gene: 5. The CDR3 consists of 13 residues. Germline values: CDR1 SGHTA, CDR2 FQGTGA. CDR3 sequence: CASSLERGQGYTF. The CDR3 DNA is TGTGCCAGCAGCTTAGAAAGGGGGCAGGGCTACACCTTC.

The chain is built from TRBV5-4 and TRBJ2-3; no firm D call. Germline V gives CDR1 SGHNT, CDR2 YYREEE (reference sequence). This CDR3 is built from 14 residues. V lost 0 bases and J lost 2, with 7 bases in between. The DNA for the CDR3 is TGTGCCAGCAGCTTGGGTGGATACACAGATACGCAGTATTTT. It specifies CASSLGGYTDTQYF.

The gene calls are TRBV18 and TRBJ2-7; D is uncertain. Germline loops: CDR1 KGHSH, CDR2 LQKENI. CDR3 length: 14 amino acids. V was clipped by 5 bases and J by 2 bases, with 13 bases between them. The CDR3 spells CASSGVGQTYEQYF. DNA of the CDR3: TGTGCCAGCTCAGGCGTTGGGCAGACCTACGAGCAGTACTTC. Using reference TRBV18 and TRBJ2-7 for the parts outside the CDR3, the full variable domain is NAGVMQNPRHLVRRRGQEARLRCSPMKGHSHVYWYRQLPEEGLKFMVYLQKENIIDESGMPKERFSAEFPKEGPSILRIQQVVRGDSAAYFCASSGVGQTYEQYFGPGTRLTVT.

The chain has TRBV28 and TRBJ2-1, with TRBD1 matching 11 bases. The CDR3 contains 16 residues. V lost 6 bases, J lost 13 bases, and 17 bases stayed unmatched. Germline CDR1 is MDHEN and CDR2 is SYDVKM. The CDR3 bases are TGTGCCAGCAGCAGAATCGGGACAGGGGGTTCCGCGCGTCAGTTCTTC. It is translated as CASSRIGTGGSARQFF.

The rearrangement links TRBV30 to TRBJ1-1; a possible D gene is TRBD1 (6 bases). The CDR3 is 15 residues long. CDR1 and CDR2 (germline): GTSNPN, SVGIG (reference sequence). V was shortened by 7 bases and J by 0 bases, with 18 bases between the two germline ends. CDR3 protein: CAYHRADGMNTEAFF. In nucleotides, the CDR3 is TGTGCCTACCACAGGGCGGATGGCATGAACACTGAAGCTTTCTTT. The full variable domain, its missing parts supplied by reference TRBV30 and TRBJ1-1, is SQTIHQWPATLVQPVGSPLSLECTVEGTSNPNLYWYRQAAGRGLQLLFYSVGIGQISSEVPQNLSASRPQDRQFILSSKKLLLSDSGFYLCAYHRADGMNTEAFFGQGTRLTVV.

The CDR3 bases are TGTGCCAGCAGTATTCCCGGGACAGGGACCGGCGAGCAGTACTTC. Its protein is CASSIPGTGTGEQYF. The chain joins TRBV27 to TRBJ2-7, with 9 bases that match TRBD1. The length of the CDR3 is 15 residues. V was clipped by 5 bases and J by 6 bases; unmatched bases: 11. In germline, CDR1 is MNHEY, CDR2 SMNVEV (reference sequence).

The CDR3 loop reads CASSFGDTNLEKLFF. Written as DNA, the CDR3 is TGCGCCAGCAGCTTTGGCGACACAAACCTGGAAAAACTGTTTTTT. This chain joins TRBV5-1 and TRBJ1-4; unclear D gene. V was pared by 2 bases and J by 8 bases, with 16 bases between. The CDR3 totals 15 residues. CDR1 is SGHRS and CDR2 is YFSETQ in the germline V gene.

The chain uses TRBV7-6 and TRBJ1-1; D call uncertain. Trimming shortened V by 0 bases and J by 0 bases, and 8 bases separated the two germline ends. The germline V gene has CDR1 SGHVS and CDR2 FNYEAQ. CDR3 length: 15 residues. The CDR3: CASSLAARLNTEAFF. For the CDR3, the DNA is TGTGCCAGCAGCTTAGCGGCCAGATTGAACACTGAAGCTTTCTTT. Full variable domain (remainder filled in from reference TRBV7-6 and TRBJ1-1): GAGVSQSPRYKVTKRGQDVALRCDPISGHVSLYWYRQALGQGPEFLTYFNYEAQQDKSGLPNDRFSAERPEGSISTLTIQRTEQRDSAMYRCASSLAARLNTEAFFGQGTRLTVV.

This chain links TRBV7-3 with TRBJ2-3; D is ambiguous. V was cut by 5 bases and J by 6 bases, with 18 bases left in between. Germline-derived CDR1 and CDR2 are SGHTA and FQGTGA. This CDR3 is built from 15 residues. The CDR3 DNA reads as TGTGCCAGCAGCCAGCAATCTACCGCTTCCGATACGCAGTATTTT. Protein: CASSQQSTASDTQYF.

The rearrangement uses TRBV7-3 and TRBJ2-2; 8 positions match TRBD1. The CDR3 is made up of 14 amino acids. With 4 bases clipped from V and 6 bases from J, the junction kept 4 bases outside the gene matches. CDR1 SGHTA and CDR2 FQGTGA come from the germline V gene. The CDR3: CASSSGDRSGELFF. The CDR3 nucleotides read TGTGCCAGCAGCTCCGGGGACAGGTCCGGGGAGCTGTTTTTT.

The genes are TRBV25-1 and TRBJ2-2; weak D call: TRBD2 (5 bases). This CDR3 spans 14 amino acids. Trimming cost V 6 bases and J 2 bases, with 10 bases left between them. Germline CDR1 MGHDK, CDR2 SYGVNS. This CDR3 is CASRGLTNTGELFF. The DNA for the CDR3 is TGTGCCAGCAGAGGACTGACTAACACCGGGGAGCTGTTTTTT.

Here the CDR3 reads CASASRGPDEQYF. CDR3 nucleotides: TGCGCCAGCGCCTCCCGAGGGCCTGACGAGCAGTACTTC. The chain has TRBV5-1 and TRBJ2-7, with a possible D match to TRBD2 (5 bases). The CDR3 extends over 13 amino acids. The germline CDR1 and CDR2 sequences are SGHRS and YFSETQ. Trimming stripped 7 bases from V and 5 bases from J, with 16 bases between.

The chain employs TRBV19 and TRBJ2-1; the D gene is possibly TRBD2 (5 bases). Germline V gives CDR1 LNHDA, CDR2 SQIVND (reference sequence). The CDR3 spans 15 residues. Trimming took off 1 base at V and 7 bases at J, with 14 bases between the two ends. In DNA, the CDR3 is TGTGCCAGTAGTATAGCAGTGGGAGTGGCGAATGAGCAGTTCTTC. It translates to CASSIAVGVANEQFF.

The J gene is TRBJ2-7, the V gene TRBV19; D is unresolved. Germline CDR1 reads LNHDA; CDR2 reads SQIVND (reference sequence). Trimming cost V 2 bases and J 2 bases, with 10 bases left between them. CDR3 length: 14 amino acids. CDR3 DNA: TGTGCCAGTAGTATACAAATAGATACCTACGAGCAGTACTTC. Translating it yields CASSIQIDTYEQYF.

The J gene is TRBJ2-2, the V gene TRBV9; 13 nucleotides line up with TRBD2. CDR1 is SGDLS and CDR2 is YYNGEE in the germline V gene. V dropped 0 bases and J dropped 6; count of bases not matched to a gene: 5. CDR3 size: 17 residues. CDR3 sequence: CASSVGPTSGRPGELFF. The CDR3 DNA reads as TGTGCCAGCAGCGTAGGACCGACTAGCGGGAGGCCCGGGGAGCTGTTTTTT.

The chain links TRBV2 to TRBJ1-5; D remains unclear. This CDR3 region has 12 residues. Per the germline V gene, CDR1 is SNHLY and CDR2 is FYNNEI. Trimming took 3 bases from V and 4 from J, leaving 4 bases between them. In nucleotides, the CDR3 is TGTGCCAGCAGTGAGGTGAATCAGCCCCAGCATTTT. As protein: CASSEVNQPQHF.

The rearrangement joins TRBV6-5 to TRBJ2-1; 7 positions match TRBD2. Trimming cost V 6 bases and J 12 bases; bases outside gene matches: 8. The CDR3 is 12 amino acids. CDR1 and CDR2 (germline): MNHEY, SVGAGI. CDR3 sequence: CASSLSGKRQFF. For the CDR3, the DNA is TGTGCCAGCAGCCTAAGCGGGAAAAGGCAGTTCTTC.

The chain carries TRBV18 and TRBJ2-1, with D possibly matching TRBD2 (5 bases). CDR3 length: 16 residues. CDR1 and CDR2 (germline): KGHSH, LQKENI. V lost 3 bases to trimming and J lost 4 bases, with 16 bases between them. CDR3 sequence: CASSPVKAEIYNEQFF. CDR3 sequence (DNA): TGTGCCAGCTCACCTGTGAAAGCGGAGATATACAATGAGCAGTTCTTC.